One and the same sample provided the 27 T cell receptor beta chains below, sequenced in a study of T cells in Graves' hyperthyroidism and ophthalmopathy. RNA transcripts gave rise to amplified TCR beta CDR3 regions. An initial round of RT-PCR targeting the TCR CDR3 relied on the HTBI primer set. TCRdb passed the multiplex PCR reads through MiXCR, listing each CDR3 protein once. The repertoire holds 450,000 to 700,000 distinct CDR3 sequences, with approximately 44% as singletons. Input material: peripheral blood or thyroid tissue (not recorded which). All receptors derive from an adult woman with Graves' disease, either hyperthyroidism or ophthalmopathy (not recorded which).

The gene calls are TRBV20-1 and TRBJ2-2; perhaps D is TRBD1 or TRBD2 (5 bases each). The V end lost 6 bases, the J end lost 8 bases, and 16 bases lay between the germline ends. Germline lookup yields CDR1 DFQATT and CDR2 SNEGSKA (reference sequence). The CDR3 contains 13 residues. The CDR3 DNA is TGCAGTGCCCGGGGACGGCGGCTAGGGGAGCTGTTTTTT. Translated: CSARGRRLGELFF.

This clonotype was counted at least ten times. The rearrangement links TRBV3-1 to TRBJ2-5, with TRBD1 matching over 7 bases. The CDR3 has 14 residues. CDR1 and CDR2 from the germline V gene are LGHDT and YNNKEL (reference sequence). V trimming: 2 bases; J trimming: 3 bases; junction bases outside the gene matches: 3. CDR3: CASSQFDREETQYF. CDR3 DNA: TGTGCCAGCAGCCAATTCGACAGGGAAGAGACCCAGTACTTC.

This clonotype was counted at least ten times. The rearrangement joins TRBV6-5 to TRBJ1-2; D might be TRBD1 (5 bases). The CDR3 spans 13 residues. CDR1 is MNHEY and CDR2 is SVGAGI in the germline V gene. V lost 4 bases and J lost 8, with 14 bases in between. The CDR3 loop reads CASSSGVSRGYTF. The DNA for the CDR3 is TGTGCCAGCAGTTCGGGGGTATCACGGGGCTACACCTTC.

The CDR3 loop is CASSLELGQANTGELFF. CDR3 nucleotide sequence: TGTGCCAGCAGCTTAGAGCTGGGACAGGCGAACACCGGGGAGCTGTTTTTT. The V and J genes are TRBV11-1 and TRBJ2-2, with TRBD1 matching over 8 bases. V was clipped by 1 base and J by 0 bases; unmatched bases: 4. Per germline, CDR1 SGHAT and CDR2 FQDESV (reference sequence). There are 17 residues in the CDR3.

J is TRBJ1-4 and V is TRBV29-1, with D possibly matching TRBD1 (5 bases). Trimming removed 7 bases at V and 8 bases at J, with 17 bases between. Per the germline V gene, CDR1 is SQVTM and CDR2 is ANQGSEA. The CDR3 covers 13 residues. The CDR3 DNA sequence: TGCAGCGGCTATAGTCCAGGGCGGGAAAAACTGTTTTTT. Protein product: CSGYSPGREKLFF.

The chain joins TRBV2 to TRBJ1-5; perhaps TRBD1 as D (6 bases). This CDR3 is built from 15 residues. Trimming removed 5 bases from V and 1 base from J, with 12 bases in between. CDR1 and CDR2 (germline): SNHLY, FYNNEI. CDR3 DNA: TGTGCCAGCAGTATAGGGGGGGACAGCAATCAGCCCCAGCATTTT. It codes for CASSIGGDSNQPQHF.

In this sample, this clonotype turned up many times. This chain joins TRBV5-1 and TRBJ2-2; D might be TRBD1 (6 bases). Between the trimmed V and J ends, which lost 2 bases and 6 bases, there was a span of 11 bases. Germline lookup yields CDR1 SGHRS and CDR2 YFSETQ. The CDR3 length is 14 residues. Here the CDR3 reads CASSLTGTPGELFF. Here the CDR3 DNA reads TGCGCCAGCAGCTTAACCGGGACACCCGGGGAGCTGTTTTTT.

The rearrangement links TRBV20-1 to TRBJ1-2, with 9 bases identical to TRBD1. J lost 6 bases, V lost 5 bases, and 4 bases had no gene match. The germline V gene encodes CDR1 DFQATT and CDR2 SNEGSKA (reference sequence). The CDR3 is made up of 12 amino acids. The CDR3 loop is CSADRGRDGYTF. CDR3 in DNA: TGCAGTGCTGACAGGGGGAGGGATGGCTACACCTTC.

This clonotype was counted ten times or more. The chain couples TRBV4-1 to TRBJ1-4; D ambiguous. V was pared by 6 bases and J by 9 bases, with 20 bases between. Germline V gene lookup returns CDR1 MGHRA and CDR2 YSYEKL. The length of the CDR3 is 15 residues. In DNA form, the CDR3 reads TGCGCCAGCAGGCGTCCGGGATGGGGATTCCAAAAACTGTTTTTT. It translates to CASRRPGWGFQKLFF.

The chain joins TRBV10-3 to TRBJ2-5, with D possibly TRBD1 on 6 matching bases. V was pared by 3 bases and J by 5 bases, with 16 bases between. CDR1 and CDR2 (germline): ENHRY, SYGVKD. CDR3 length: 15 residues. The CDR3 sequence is CAISEDQGMMETQYF. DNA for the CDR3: TGTGCCATCAGTGAAGACCAGGGGATGATGGAGACCCAGTACTTC.

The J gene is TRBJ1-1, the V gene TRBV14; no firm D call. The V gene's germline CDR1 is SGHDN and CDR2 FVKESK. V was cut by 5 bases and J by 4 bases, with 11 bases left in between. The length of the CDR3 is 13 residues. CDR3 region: CASSAFRSTEAFF. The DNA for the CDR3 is TGTGCCAGCAGCGCCTTTCGGAGCACTGAAGCTTTCTTT.

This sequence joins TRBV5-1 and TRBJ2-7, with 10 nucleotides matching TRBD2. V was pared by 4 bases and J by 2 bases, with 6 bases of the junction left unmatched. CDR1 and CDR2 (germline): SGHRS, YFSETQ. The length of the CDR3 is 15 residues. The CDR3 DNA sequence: TGCGCCAGCAGCCCGCTAGCGGGAGAAACCTACGAGCAGTACTTC. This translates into CASSPLAGETYEQYF.

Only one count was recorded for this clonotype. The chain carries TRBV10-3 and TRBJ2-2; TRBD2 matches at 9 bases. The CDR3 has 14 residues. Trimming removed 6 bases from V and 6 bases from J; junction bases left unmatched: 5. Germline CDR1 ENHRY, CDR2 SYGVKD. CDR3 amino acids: CAISISGSSGELFF. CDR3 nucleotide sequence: TGTGCCATCAGCATTAGCGGGAGTTCCGGGGAGCTGTTTTTT.

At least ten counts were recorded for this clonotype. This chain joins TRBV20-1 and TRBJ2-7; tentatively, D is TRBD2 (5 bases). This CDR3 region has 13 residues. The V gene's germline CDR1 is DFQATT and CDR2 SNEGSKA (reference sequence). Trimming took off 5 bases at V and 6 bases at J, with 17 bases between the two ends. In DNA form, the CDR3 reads TGCAGTGCTCTGCGAGGGTTATATAGCGAGCAGTACTTC. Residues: CSALRGLYSEQYF.

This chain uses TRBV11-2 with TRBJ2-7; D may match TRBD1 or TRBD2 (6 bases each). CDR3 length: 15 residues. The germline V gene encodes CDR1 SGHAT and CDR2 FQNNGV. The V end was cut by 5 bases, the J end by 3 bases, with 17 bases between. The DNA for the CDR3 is TGTGCCAGCAGCACCCGGAGGGGGATGAACTACGAGCAGTACTTC. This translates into CASSTRRGMNYEQYF. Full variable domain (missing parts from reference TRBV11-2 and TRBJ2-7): EAGVAQSPRYKIIEKRQSVAFWCNPISGHATLYWYQQILGQGPKLLIQFQNNGVVDDSQLPKDRFSAERLKGVDSTLKIQPAKLEDSAVYLCASSTRRGMNYEQYFGPGTRLTVT.

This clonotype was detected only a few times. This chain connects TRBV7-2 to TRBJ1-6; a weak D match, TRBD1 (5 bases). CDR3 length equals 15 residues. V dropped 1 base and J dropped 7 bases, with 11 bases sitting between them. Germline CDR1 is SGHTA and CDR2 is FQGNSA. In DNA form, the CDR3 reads TGTGCCAGCAGCTTAGACCTGCGACAGAATTCACCCCTCCACTTT. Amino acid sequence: CASSLDLRQNSPLHF.

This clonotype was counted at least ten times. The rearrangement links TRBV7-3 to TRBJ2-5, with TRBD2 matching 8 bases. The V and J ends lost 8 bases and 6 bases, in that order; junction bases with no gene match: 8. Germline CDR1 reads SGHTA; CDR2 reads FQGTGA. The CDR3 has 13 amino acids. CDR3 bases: TGTGCCAGCTCCACGGTTAGCGGGAAGACCCAGTACTTC. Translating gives CASSTVSGKTQYF.

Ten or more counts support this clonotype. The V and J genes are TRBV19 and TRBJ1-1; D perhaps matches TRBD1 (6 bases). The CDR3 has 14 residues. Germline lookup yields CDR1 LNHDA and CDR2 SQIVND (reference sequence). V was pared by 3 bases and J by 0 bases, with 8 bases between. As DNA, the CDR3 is TGTGCCAGTAGTATGGGGGCAATGAACACTGAAGCTTTCTTT. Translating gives CASSMGAMNTEAFF.

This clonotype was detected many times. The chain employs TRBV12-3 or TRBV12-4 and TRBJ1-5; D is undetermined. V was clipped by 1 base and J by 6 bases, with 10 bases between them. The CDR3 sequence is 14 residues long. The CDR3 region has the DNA TGTGCCAGCAGTTTAGGCGGATTAGCTCAGCCCCAGCATTTT. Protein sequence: CASSLGGLAQPQHF.

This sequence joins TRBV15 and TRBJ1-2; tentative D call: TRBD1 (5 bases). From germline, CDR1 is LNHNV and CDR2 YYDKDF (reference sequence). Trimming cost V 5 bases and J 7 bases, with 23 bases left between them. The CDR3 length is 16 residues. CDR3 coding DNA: TGTGCCACCAGCGGACGCTCGCTGTGGGGACTGCGTGGCTACACCTTC. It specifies CATSGRSLWGLRGYTF.

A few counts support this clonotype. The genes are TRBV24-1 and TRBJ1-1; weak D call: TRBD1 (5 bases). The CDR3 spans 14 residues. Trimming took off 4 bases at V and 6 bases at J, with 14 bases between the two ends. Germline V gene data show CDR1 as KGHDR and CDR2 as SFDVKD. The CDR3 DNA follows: TGTGCCACCAGTGAGGGACCGTTTGACGCTGAAGCTTTCTTT. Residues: CATSEGPFDAEAFF.

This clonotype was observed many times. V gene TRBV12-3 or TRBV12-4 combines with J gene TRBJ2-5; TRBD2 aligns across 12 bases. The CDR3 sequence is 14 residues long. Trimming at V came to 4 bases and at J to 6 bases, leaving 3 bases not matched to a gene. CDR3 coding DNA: TGTGCCAGCAGTTCGACTAGCGGGAGTCAGACCCAGTACTTC. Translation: CASSSTSGSQTQYF.

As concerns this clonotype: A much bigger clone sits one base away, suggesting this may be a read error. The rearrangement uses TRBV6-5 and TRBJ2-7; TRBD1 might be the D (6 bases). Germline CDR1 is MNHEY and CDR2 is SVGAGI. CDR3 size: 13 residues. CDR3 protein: CASERDTSYERYF. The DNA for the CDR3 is TGTGCCAGCGAGAGGGACACTTCCTATGAGCGGTACTTC.

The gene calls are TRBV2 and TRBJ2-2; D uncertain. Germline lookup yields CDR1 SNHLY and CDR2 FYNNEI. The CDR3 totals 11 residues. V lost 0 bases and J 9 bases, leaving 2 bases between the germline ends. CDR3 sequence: CASSEARELFF. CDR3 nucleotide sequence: TGTGCCAGCAGTGAAGCGCGGGAGCTGTTTTTT.

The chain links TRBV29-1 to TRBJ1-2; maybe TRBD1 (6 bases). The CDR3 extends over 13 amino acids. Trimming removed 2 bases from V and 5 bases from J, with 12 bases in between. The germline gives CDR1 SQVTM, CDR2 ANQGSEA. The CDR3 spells CSVEIVGGYGYTF. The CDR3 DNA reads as TGCAGCGTTGAAATTGTAGGGGGATATGGCTACACCTTC.

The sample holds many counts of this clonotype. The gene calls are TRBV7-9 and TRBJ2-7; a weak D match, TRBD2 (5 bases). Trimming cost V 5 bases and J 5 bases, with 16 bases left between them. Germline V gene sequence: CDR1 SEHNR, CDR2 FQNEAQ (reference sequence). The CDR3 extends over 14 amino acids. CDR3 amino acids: CASSTTTSAHEQYF. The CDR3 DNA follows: TGTGCCAGCAGCACAACAACTAGTGCGCACGAGCAGTACTTC.

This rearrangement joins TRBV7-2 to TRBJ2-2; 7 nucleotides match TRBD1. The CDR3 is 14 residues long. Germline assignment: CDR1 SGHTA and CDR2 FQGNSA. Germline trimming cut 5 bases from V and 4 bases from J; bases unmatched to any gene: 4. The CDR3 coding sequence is TGTGCCAGCAGCGGGGACAGTGGCACCGGGGAGCTGTTTTTT. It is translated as CASSGDSGTGELFF.